The 5 T cell receptor beta chains below were found in one sample sequenced in a study of cytomegalovirus exposure and HLA in healthy donors. Amplification used 60 Vbeta primers and 13 Jbeta primers. Generated by immunoSEQ multiplex PCR, the TCRdb table keeps only in-frame clones and is missing some. The data hold fewer than 250,000 clones, with around 79% observed a single time. Material for sequencing was PBMCs. These receptors all come from a woman between 45 and 60 years old in good health and CMV-seronegative.

The chain carries TRBV9 and TRBJ2-1, with TRBD2 matching 8 bases. Germline CDR1 is SGDLS and CDR2 is YYNGEE. This CDR3 has 15 residues. Trimming removed 0 bases from V and 4 bases from J; junction bases left unmatched: 3. The CDR3 protein is CASSVDSGVYNEQFF. CDR3 DNA: TGTGCCAGCAGCGTAGATAGCGGGGTTTACAATGAGCAGTTCTTC.

In its sample, this clone was seen a few times. The rearrangement joins TRBV6-5 to TRBJ1-1; the D is unclear. The length of the CDR3 is 15 residues. V was clipped by 5 bases and J by 11 bases, with 24 bases between them. Germline V gene sequence: CDR1 MNHEY, CDR2 SVGAGI. The CDR3 protein is CASSPLRTPLTLAFF. The CDR3 nucleotides read TGTGCCAGCAGTCCCCTCCGGACTCCCTTAACGCTTGCTTTCTTT.

The chain employs TRBV4-2 and TRBJ2-3, with a tentative D call TRBD1 (6 bases). CDR3 length: 17 amino acids. Germline values: CDR1 LGHNA, CDR2 YNFKEQ. Between the trimmed V and J ends, which lost 2 bases and 0 bases, there was a span of 15 bases. DNA of the CDR3: TGTGCCAGCAGCCAACCCCCAGGGGCGTCTAGCACAGATACGCAGTATTTT. Amino acids: CASSQPPGASSTDTQYF.

Notes on this clone: Germline and junction disagree at one end, which may indicate a read error. The chain carries TRBV7-9 and TRBJ1-2, with D possibly being TRBD1 (6 bases). Germline V lookup: CDR1 SEHNR, CDR2 FQNEAQ (reference sequence). The CDR3 contains 11 residues. The CDR3 nucleotides read TGTGCCAGCAGCCCACTCCGGGACAAGAACTTC. It specifies CASSPLRDKNF.

This clone was picked up one time. The V gene is TRBV4-3, the J gene TRBJ2-2, with 10 bases identical to TRBD1. The trim removed 4 bases at V and 4 bases at J, leaving 3 bases unmatched. The CDR3 covers 15 residues. Germline assignment: CDR1 LGHNA and CDR2 YSLEER. The CDR3 DNA is TGCGCCAGCAGCCCGGGACAGGGGAGCACCGGGGAGCTGTTTTTT. Encoded protein: CASSPGQGSTGELFF.